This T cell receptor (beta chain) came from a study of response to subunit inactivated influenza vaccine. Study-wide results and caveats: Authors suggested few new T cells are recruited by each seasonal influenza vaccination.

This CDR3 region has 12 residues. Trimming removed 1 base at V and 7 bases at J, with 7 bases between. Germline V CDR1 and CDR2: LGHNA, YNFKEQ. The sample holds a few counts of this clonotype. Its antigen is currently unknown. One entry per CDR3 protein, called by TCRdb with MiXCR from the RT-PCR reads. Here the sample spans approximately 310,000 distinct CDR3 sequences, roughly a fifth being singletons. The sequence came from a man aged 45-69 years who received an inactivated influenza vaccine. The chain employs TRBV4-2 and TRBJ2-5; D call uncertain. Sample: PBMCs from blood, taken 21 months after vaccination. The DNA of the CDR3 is TGTGCCAGCAGCCAAGCTTCTGGGACCCAGTACTTC. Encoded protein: CASSQASGTQYF.